The sequence of this T cell receptor (beta chain) was determined in a study of human T cells and chemical hapten exposure. This clonotype was observed at least ten times. Indicated time point: patch test 1, 2 weeks after DPC sensitization. Regarding treatment: therapeutic diphenylcyclopropenone sensitization with weekly scalp DPC. Germline CDR1 reads SGDLS; CDR2 reads YYNGEE. V was cut by 3 bases and J by 9 bases, with 16 bases left in between. The CDR3 has 14 amino acids. TCRdb itself ran the RACE reads through MiXCR, one entry per CDR3 protein. Among 380,000 or so distinct CDR3 sequences listed, more than 4.5% were seen once.

The sample in question was whole blood, obtained in connection with sensitization to the hapten diphenylcyclopropenone (DPC). This chain joins TRBV9 and TRBJ2-1; TRBD1 is a possible D gene (5 bases). The TCR originated in a woman in her 50s with alopecia areata. Some clones in this sample may be carry-over from other donors' samples. Written as DNA, the CDR3 is TGTGCCAGCAGCGCCGACAGTCTCTTCGGTGAGCAGTTCTTC. Translation: CASSADSLFGEQFF.